Presented here are 21 T cell receptor beta chains from one specimen sequenced in a study of T cell responses to AZD1222 COVID-19 vaccine. Only in-frame clones appear in the TCRdb table, and some are missing; sequencing was by immunoSEQ multiplex PCR. The data hold 100,000 or so clones, with about 82% observed a single time. The input for sequencing was peripheral blood, taken 28 days after the second AZD1222 dose. The receptors were sampled from an adult who received the AZD1222 COVID-19 vaccine.

The rearrangement links TRBV27 to TRBJ1-2, with TRBD1 as a possible D gene (6 bases). V lost 0 bases and J 6 bases, leaving 8 bases between the germline ends. This CDR3 is 13 amino acids long. CDR1 and CDR2 from the germline V gene are MNHEY and SMNVEV (reference sequence). The CDR3, as DNA: TGTGCCAGCAGTTTATCGAGGGGGGATGGCTACACCTTC. Protein sequence: CASSLSRGDGYTF.

The CDR3 protein is CASSPRRGSYEQYF. The CDR3 coding sequence is TGTGCCAGCAGTCCACGGAGGGGTAGCTACGAGCAGTACTTC. The genes are TRBV6-2 or TRBV6-3 and TRBJ2-7; a possible D gene is TRBD2 (6 bases). This CDR3 comprises 14 residues. The germline CDR1 and CDR2 sequences are MNHEY and SVGEGT. Deletions cut 5 bases from V and 3 bases from J, with 14 bases between.

In this sample, this clone turned up a few times. The rearrangement joins TRBV19 to TRBJ1-5, with a tentative D call TRBD1 (5 bases). The germline CDR1 and CDR2 sequences are LNHDA and SQIVND (reference sequence). The CDR3 sequence is 17 residues long. V was clipped by 5 bases and J by 0 bases, with 17 bases between them. CDR3 nucleotide sequence: TGTGCCAGTAGTCGGTCGGGGGACGTATCTAGCAATCAGCCCCAGCATTTT. Its translation: CASSRSGDVSSNQPQHF.

This chain connects TRBV5-1 to TRBJ1-2; TRBD1 matches 7 bases. The germline CDR1 and CDR2 sequences are SGHRS and YFSETQ. V shed 3 bases, J shed 6 bases, and the junction held 20 bases outside the gene matches. The CDR3 sequence is 18 residues long. For the CDR3, the DNA is TGCGCCAGCAGCTCGACCACAGGGGACGTGTGGATTGGCAATGGCTACACCTTC. This encodes CASSSTTGDVWIGNGYTF. The full variable domain, with the rest looked up from reference TRBV5-1 and TRBJ1-2, is KAGVTQTPRYLIKTRGQQVTLSCSPISGHRSVSWYQQTPGQGLQFLFEYFSETQRNKGNFPGRFSGRQFSNSRSEMNVSTLELGDSALYLCASSSTTGDVWIGNGYTFGSGTRLTVV.

As DNA, the CDR3 is TGCGCCAGCAGCCCCAGGGGAGACACAACTAATGAAAAACTGTTTTTT. Translated: CASSPRGDTTNEKLFF. The V and J genes are TRBV5-1 and TRBJ1-4; maybe TRBD1 (6 bases). The CDR3 loop spans 16 amino acids. Trimming cost V 4 bases and J 0 bases, with 13 bases left between them. Germline loops: CDR1 SGHRS, CDR2 YFSETQ.

Worth noting for this clone: The sample contains more than one DNA sequence encoding this CDR3. This chain joins TRBV3-1 (or the pseudogene TRBV3-2) and TRBJ2-7; 7 positions match TRBD2. The CDR3 has 15 amino acids. The ends lost 1 base at V and 1 base at J; junction bases unmatched: 4. CDR1 is LGHDT, CDR2 YNNKEL, per germline (reference sequence). The CDR3 coding sequence is TGTGCCAGCAGCCAAGGGAGGACTAGTTCCTACGAGCAGTACTTC. Protein sequence: CASSQGRTSSYEQYF.

The CDR3, as DNA: TGTGCCAGCAGTTACATTCGGAGCAATCAGCCCCAGCATTTT. It specifies CASSYIRSNQPQHF. The chain links TRBV6-2 or TRBV6-3 to TRBJ1-5, with no clear D. Trimming took off 2 bases at V and 1 base at J, with 6 bases between the two ends. CDR3 length: 14 residues. Germline values: CDR1 MNHEY, CDR2 SVGEGT.

The rearrangement links TRBV19 to TRBJ1-1, with D perhaps TRBD1 (6 bases). Trimming took 6 bases from V and 0 from J, leaving 14 bases between them. Germline V gene sequence: CDR1 LNHDA, CDR2 SQIVND (reference sequence). This CDR3 spans 15 amino acids. DNA of the CDR3: TGTGCCAGTAGCCCCACCGGGACACTGAACACTGAAGCTTTCTTT. It codes for CASSPTGTLNTEAFF.

This chain joins TRBV6-4 and TRBJ2-1; 14 bases line up with TRBD2. Germline V gives CDR1 MRHNA, CDR2 SNTAGT. V dropped 2 bases and J dropped 9; count of bases not matched to a gene: 6. The CDR3 has 16 residues. The CDR3 is CASSDQGLAGGREQFF. The CDR3, as DNA: TGTGCCAGCAGTGACCAAGGACTAGCGGGAGGACGTGAGCAGTTCTTC.

This clone was detected only a few times. The chain couples TRBV27 to TRBJ2-7; either TRBD1 or TRBD2 may supply D (5 bases each). The CDR3 runs 14 residues. Germline loops: CDR1 MNHEY, CDR2 SMNVEV (reference sequence). Trimming shortened V by 2 bases and J by 0 bases, and 8 bases separated the two germline ends. The CDR3 protein is CASSLGGSSYEQYF. Written as DNA, the CDR3 is TGTGCCAGCAGTTTAGGGGGAAGCTCCTACGAGCAGTACTTC.

The chain is built from TRBV18 and TRBJ2-3; D is perhaps TRBD2 (5 bases). This CDR3 region has 16 residues. CDR1 KGHSH and CDR2 LQKENI come from the germline V gene. Trimming took off 0 bases at V and 0 bases at J, with 10 bases between the two ends. The CDR3 is CASSPPSGASTDTQYF. CDR3 nucleotide sequence: TGTGCCAGCTCACCACCGAGCGGAGCTAGCACAGATACGCAGTATTTT.

The V call is TRBV30, the J call TRBJ1-2; D gene unclear. With 3 bases removed from V and 4 bases from J, the gap between germline ends came to 9 bases. The CDR3 loop spans 12 amino acids. CDR1 is GTSNPN and CDR2 is SVGIG in the germline V gene (reference sequence). In DNA form, the CDR3 reads TGTGCCTGGAGCCGGGCAGGCTATGGCTACACCTTC. Amino acid sequence: CAWSRAGYGYTF.

The V gene is TRBV5-1, the J gene TRBJ1-1; 8 nucleotides agree with TRBD1. The CDR3 is 15 residues long. The ends lost 4 bases at V and 2 bases at J; junction bases unmatched: 7. From germline, CDR1 is SGHRS and CDR2 YFSETQ. CDR3 in amino acids: CASSRVQGGNTEAFF. In DNA form, the CDR3 reads TGCGCCAGCAGCCGTGTACAGGGGGGCAACACTGAAGCTTTCTTT.

The V gene is TRBV7-9, the J gene TRBJ2-3; tentatively, D is TRBD2 (5 bases). Trimming stripped 5 bases from V and 5 bases from J, with 17 bases between. Germline lookup yields CDR1 SEHNR and CDR2 FQNEAQ (reference sequence). The CDR3 is made up of 15 amino acids. CDR3 protein: CASSQVDSAGDTQYF. In DNA form, the CDR3 reads TGTGCCAGCAGCCAAGTGGACTCGGCGGGAGATACGCAGTATTTT.

This sequence joins TRBV28 and TRBJ1-1; D gene unclear. Germline V lookup: CDR1 MDHEN, CDR2 SYDVKM. The germline V and J ends were trimmed by 11 bases and 4 bases, with 23 bases remaining between them. There are 15 residues in the CDR3. CDR3 loop: CAGRGSGGSGTEAFF. As DNA, the CDR3 is TGTGCCGGCCGAGGTTCGGGTGGTTCGGGCACTGAAGCTTTCTTT.

The chain employs TRBV4-1 and TRBJ2-3; D not resolved. Trimming removed 4 bases at V and 3 bases at J, with 2 bases between. This CDR3 is 11 amino acids long. In germline, CDR1 is MGHRA, CDR2 YSYEKL. The CDR3 sequence: CASSLTDTQYF. For the CDR3, the DNA is TGCGCCAGCAGCCTTACAGATACGCAGTATTTT.

This chain uses TRBV6-1 with TRBJ2-1; no clear D. CDR1 and CDR2 from the germline V gene are MNHNS and SASEGT. V was shortened by 1 base and J by 8 bases, with 12 bases between the two germline ends. The CDR3 sequence is 14 residues long. CDR3 protein: CASSEVYPRDEQFF. CDR3 in DNA: TGTGCCAGCAGTGAAGTCTACCCTAGGGATGAGCAGTTCTTC.

The rearrangement uses TRBV4-1 and TRBJ1-2; 9 bases are shared with TRBD1. After removal of 4 bases from V and 7 bases from J, the junction contained 13 bases not matched to a gene. Germline V gene data show CDR1 as MGHRA and CDR2 as YSYEKL. CDR3 length equals 16 residues. Here the CDR3 DNA reads TGCGCCAGCAGCCCTGGTGAGGGACAGGGCGTAAGTGGCTACACCTTC. Translation gives CASSPGEGQGVSGYTF.

The chain carries TRBV5-1 and TRBJ1-5, with D possibly matching TRBD1 (5 bases). CDR1 is SGHRS, CDR2 YFSETQ, per germline. The CDR3 has 13 amino acids. V gave up 5 bases and J gave up 3 bases, with 9 bases separating them. CDR3 sequence (DNA): TGCGCCAGCAGGATGGGGGACAATCAGCCCCAGCATTTT. Its translation: CASRMGDNQPQHF.

The chain employs TRBV28 and TRBJ2-3; possibly TRBD2 for D (5 bases). Trimming shortened V by 1 base and J by 5 bases, and 13 bases separated the two germline ends. The germline V gene encodes CDR1 MDHEN and CDR2 SYDVKM. This CDR3 region has 15 residues. CDR3 sequence reads: CASSLSALAGDTQYF. The CDR3 DNA sequence: TGTGCCAGCAGTTTATCCGCTTTGGCGGGAGATACGCAGTATTTT.

The rearrangement uses TRBV27 and TRBJ1-6; D ambiguous. Trimming took 4 bases from V and 0 from J, leaving 4 bases between them. This CDR3 is 14 amino acids long. CDR1 and CDR2 (germline): MNHEY, SMNVEV (reference sequence). The CDR3 sequence is CASSSSSYNSPLHF. The CDR3 coding sequence is TGTGCCAGCAGTTCCTCCTCCTATAATTCACCCCTCCACTTT.